The following is a T cell receptor (beta chain) sequence with its context. This record comes from a study of cytomegalovirus exposure and HLA in healthy donors. Both 60 Vbeta primers and 13 Jbeta primers went into the PCR. Method: immunoSEQ multiplex PCR; TCRdb's copy keeps in-frame clones and lacks some. The table has approximately 300,000 clones, approximately 84% seen once. Germline trimming cut 5 bases from V and 0 bases from J; bases unmatched to any gene: 7. The germline gives CDR1 MNHNS, CDR2 SASEGT. This CDR3 is 15 amino acids long. The clonotype originates from a woman aged 40 to 50 in good health and CMV-seropositive. This chain links TRBV6-1 with TRBJ2-7; 7 bases agree with TRBD1. The sequenced sample consisted of PBMCs. The CDR3 nucleotides read TGTGCCAGCAGTTTAGGGACAGTTGCCTCCTACGAGCAGTACTTC. Protein: CASSLGTVASYEQYF.